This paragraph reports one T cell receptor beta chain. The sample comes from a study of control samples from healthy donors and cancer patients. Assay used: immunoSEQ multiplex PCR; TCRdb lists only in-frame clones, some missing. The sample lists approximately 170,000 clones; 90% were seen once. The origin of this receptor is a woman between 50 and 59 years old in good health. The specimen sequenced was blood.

CDR3 sequence (DNA): TGTGCCGGGAAGGGGCGAAGCTCCTACGAGCAGTACTTC. This codes for CAGKGRSSYEQYF. The chain combines TRBV7-8 with TRBJ2-7, with a possible D match to TRBD1 (5 bases). CDR1 is SGHVS and CDR2 is FQNEAQ in the germline V gene. Trimming took off 11 bases at V and 0 bases at J, with 14 bases between the two ends. This CDR3 is built from 13 residues.